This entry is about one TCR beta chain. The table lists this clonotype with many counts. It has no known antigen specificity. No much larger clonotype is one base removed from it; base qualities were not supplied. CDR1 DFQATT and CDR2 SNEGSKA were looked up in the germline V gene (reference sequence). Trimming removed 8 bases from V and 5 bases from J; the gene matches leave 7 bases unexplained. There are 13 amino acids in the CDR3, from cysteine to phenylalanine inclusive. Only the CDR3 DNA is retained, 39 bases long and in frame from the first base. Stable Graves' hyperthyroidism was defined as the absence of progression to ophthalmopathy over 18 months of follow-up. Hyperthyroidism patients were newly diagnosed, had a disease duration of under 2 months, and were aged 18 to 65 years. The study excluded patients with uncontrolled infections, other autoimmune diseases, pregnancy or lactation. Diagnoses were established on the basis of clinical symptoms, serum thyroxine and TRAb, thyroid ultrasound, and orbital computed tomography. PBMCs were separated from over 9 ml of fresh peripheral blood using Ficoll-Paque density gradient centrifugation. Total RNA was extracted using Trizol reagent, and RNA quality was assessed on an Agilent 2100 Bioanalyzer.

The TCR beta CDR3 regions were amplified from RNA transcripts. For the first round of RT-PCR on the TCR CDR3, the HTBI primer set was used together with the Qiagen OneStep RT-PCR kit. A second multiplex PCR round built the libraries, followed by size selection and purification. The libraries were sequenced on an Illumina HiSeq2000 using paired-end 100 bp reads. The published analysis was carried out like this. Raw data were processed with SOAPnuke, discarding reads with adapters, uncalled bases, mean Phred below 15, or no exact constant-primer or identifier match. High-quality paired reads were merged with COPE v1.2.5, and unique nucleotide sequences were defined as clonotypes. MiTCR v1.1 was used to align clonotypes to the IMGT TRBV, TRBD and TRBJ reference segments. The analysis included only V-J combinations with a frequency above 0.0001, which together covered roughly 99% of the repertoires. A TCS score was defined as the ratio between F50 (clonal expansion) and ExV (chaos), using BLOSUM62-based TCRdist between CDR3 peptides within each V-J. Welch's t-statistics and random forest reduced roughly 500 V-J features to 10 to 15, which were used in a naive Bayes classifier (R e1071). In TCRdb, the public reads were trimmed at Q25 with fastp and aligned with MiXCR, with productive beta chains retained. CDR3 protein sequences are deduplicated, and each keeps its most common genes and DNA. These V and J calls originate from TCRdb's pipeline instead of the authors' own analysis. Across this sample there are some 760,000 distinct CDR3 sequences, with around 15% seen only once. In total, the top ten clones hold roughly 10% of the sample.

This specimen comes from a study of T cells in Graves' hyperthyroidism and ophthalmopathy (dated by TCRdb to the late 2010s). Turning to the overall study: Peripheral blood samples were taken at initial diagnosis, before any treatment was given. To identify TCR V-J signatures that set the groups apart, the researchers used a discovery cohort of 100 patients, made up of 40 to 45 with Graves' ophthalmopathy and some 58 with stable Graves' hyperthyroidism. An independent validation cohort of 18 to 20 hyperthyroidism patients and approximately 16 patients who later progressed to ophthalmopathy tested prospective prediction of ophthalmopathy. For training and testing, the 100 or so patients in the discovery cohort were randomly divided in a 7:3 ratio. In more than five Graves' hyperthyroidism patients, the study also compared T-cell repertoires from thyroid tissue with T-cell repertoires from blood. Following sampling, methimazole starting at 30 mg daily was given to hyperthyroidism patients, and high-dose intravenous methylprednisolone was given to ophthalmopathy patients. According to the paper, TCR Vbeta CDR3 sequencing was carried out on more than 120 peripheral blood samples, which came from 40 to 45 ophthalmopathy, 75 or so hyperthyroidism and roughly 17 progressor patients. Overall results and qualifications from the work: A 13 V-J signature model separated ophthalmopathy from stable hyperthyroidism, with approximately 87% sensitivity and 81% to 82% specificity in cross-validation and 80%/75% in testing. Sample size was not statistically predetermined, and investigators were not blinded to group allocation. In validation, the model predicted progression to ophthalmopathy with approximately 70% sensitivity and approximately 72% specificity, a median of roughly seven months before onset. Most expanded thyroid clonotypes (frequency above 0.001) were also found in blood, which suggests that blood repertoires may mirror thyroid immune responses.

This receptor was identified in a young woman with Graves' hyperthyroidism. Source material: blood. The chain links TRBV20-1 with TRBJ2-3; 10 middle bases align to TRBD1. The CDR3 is CSTGTGAEDTQYF. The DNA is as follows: TGCAGTACTGGGACAGGGGCTGAAGATACGCAGTATTTT.